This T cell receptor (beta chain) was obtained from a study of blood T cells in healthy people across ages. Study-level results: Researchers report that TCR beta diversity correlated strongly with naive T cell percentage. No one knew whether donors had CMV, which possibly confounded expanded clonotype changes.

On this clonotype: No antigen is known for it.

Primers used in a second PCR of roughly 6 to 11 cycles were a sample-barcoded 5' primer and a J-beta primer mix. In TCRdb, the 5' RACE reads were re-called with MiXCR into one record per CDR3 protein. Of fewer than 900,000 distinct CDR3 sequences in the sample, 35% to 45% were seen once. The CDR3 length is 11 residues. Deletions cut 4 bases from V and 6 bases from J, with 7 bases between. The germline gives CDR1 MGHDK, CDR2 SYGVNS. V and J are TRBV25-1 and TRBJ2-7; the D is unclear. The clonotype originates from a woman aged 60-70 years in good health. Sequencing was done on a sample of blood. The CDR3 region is CASSGAAEQYF. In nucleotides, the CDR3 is TGTGCCAGCAGTGGCGCAGCCGAGCAGTACTTC.